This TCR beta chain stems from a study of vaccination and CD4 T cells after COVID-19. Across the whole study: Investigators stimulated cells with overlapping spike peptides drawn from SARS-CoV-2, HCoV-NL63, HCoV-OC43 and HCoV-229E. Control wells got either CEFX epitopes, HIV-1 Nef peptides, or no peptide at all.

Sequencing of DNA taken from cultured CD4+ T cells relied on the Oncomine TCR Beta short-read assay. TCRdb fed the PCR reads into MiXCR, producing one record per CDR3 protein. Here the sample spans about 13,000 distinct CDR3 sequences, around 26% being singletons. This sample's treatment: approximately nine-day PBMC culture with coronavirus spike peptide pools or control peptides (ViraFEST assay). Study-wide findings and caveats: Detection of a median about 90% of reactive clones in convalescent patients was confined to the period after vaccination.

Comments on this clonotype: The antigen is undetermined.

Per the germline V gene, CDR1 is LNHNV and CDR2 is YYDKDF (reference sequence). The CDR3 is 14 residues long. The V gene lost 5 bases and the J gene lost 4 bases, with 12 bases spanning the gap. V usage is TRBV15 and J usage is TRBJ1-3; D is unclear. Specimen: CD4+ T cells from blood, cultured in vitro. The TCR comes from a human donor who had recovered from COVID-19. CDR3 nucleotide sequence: TGTGCCACCAGCTCCTCACATACGGGAAACACCATATATTTT. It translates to CATSSSHTGNTIYF.